The table lists the clone carrying this TCR beta chain with a few counts. What it recognizes is unknown. The source of the sample is a study of radiotherapy plus CTLA-4 blockade in lung cancer. Across the whole study: Across the patients, objective responses occurred in about 19%, and disease control in around 31%.

Per the germline V gene, CDR1 is MNHEY and CDR2 is SMNVEV (reference sequence). V was shortened by 3 bases and J by 6 bases, with 8 bases between the two germline ends. The CDR3 is made up of 12 amino acids. People whose metastatic non-small-cell lung cancer was chemo-refractory got focal radiation along with CTLA-4 blockade by ipilimumab. Findings and limits, study-wide: Response, reportedly, was best predicted by interferon-beta along with early blood T cell clone dynamics. Expansion in blood of tumor-derived TCR clones was seen after radiotherapy plus ipilimumab.

Assay: immunoSEQ multiplex PCR; the TCRdb copy retains only in-frame clones and omits some. The top ten clones hold approximately 12% of a sample with roughly 50,000 clones, roughly 76% of them seen once. The sample in question was peripheral blood, obtained from a patient treated with radiotherapy plus ipilimumab. The gene calls are TRBV27 and TRBJ1-1; the D gene is possibly TRBD1 (6 bases). The sequence was obtained from a human donor with non-small cell lung cancer who had stable disease on radiotherapy plus ipilimumab. CDR3: CASSFRGAEAFF. CDR3 sequence (DNA): TGTGCCAGCAGTTTCAGGGGAGCTGAAGCTTTCTTT.